One and the same sample provided the 7 T cell receptor beta chains below, sequenced in a study of blood T cell repertoires in COVID-19. Assay used: immunoSEQ multiplex PCR; TCRdb lists only in-frame clones, some missing. The table lists fewer than 350,000 clones, 81% of them singletons. Sequences were obtained from peripheral blood. These receptors all stem from a woman aged 55-69 years with active or convalescent COVID-19.

The V gene is TRBV7-6, the J gene TRBJ1-1; D gene uncertain. The CDR3 is 13 residues long. Looked up from germline, CDR1 is SGHVS and CDR2 is FNYEAQ. V lost 1 base and J 6 bases, leaving 9 bases between the germline ends. CDR3 in DNA: TGTGCCAGCAGCTTAGGTTCGAGGTCTGAAGCTTTCTTT. This codes for CASSLGSRSEAFF.

This chain connects TRBV18 to TRBJ1-5; D gene uncertain. Germline V gene lookup returns CDR1 KGHSH and CDR2 LQKENI. V was pared by 0 bases and J by 2 bases, with 5 bases between. The CDR3 runs to 14 residues. This chain's CDR3 is CASSPPEGNQPQHF. For the CDR3, the DNA is TGTGCCAGCTCACCACCCGAGGGCAATCAGCCCCAGCATTTT.

The chain uses TRBV19 and TRBJ1-2; 7 bases are shared with TRBD1. J was trimmed by 3 bases and V by 3 bases; bases with no gene match: 4. The CDR3 totals 14 residues. The germline V gene encodes CDR1 LNHDA and CDR2 SQIVND (reference sequence). The CDR3 here is CASSMKGAYYGYTF. The CDR3 coding sequence is TGTGCCAGTAGTATGAAGGGGGCGTACTATGGCTACACCTTC.

This clone was observed a few times. The chain is built from TRBV5-1 and TRBJ1-1, with D perhaps TRBD1 (5 bases). Trimming removed 5 bases at V and 1 base at J, with 6 bases between. Per the germline V gene, CDR1 is SGHRS and CDR2 is YFSETQ. The CDR3 is 12 residues long. The CDR3 loop reads CASRGQNTEAFF. The CDR3 DNA is TGCGCCAGCAGGGGGCAGAACACTGAAGCTTTCTTT.

J is TRBJ1-5 and V is TRBV27, with a weak D call TRBD1 (5 bases). V lost 5 bases and J lost 4, with 15 bases in between. Germline CDR1 MNHEY, CDR2 SMNVEV (reference sequence). This CDR3 comprises 15 residues. CDR3 in DNA: TGTGCCAGCAGTCCGAGTGACGGGGGGAATCAGCCCCAGCATTTT. It yields the protein CASSPSDGGNQPQHF.

The rearrangement uses TRBV27 and TRBJ2-3; possibly TRBD1 for D (6 bases). The CDR3 runs 13 residues. Trimming pared 3 bases from V and 11 bases from J, leaving 15 bases between. From germline, CDR1 is MNHEY and CDR2 SMNVEV (reference sequence). This CDR3 is CASSFPGQSWQYF. In nucleotides, the CDR3 is TGTGCCAGCAGTTTTCCCGGACAGTCTTGGCAGTATTTT.

The chain joins TRBV9 to TRBJ1-2; D perhaps matches TRBD1 (6 bases). The length of the CDR3 is 11 residues. V was shortened by 3 bases and J by 10 bases, with 10 bases between the two germline ends. Germline loops: CDR1 SGDLS, CDR2 YYNGEE. The CDR3 DNA reads TGTGCCAGCAGCGACAGGGATTTCTACACCTTC. Translation gives CASSDRDFYTF.